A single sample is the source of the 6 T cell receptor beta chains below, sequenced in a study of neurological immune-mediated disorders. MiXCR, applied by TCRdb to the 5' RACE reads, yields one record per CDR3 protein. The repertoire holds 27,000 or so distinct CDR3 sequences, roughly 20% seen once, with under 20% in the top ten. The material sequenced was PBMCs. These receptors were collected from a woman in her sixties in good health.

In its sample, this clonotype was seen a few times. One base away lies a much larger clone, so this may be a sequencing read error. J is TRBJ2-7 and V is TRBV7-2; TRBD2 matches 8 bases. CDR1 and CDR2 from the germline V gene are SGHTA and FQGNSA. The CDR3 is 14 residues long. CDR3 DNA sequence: TGTGCCAGCAGCCGGGCCCGGGGGGGCTACGAGCCGTACTTC. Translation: CASSRARGGYEPYF. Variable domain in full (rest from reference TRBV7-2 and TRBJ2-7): GAGVSQSPSNKVTEKGKDVELRCDPISGHTALYWYRQSLGQGLEFLIYFQGNSAPDKSGLPSDRFSAERTGGSVSTLTIQRTQQEDSAVYLCASSRARGGYEPYFGPGTRLTVT.

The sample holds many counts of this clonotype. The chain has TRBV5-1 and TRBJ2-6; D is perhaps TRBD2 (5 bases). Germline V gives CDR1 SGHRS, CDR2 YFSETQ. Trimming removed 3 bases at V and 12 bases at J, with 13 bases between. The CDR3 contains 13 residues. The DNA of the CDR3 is TGCGCCAGCAGCTCGGGAACCGTTGGCGTCCTGACTTTC. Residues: CASSSGTVGVLTF.

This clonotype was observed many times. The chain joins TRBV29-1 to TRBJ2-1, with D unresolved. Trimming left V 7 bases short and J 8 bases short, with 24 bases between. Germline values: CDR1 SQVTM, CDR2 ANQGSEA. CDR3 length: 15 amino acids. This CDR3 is CSARISVGVKDEQFF. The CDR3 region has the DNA TGCAGCGCCCGAATTTCCGTTGGGGTTAAGGATGAGCAGTTCTTC.

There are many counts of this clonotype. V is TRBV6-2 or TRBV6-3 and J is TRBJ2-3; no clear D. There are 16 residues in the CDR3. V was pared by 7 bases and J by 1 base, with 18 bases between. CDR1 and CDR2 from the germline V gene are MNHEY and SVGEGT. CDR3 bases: TGTGCCAGCAATACCCTTGGGGTTCGGGGCACAGATACGCAGTATTTT. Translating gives CASNTLGVRGTDTQYF.

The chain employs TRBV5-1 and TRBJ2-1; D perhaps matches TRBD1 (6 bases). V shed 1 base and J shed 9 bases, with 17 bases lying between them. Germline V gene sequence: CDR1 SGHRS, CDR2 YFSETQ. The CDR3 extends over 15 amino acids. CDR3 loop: CASSLTGQGIGEQFF. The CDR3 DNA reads TGCGCCAGCAGCTTGACGGGGCAGGGGATCGGTGAGCAGTTCTTC.

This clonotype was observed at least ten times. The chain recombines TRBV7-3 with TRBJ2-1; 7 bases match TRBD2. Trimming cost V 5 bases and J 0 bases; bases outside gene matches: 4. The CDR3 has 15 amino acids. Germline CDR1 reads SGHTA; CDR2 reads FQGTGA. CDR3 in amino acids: CASSPSGVSYNEQFF. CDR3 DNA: TGTGCCAGCAGCCCAAGCGGGGTCTCCTACAATGAGCAGTTCTTC.